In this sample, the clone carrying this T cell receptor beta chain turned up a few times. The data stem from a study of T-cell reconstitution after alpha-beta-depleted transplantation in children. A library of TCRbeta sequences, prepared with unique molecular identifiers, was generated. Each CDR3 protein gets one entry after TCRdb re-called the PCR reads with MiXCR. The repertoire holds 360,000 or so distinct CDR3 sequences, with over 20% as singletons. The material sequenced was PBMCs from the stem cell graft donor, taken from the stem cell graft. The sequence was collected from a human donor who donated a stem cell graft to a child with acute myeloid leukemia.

The CDR3 reads CSARRGGSSPLHF. The CDR3 DNA reads as TGCAGTGCACGTCGGGGGGGTAGTTCACCCCTCCACTTT. The V call is TRBV20-1, the J call TRBJ1-6; D might be TRBD1 (5 bases). This CDR3 comprises 13 residues. Germline V gives CDR1 DFQATT, CDR2 SNEGSKA (reference sequence). V was pared by 6 bases and J by 9 bases, with 15 bases between.